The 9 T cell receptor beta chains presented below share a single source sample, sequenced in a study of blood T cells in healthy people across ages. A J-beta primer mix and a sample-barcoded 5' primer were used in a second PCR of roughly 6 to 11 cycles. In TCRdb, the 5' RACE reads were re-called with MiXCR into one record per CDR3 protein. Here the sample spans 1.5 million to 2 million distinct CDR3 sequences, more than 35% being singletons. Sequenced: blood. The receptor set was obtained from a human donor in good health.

In nucleotides, the CDR3 is TGTGCCACCCACAGGGGGGAGAGCACAGATACGCAGTATTTT. Translated: CATHRGESTDTQYF. The rearrangement links TRBV10-3 to TRBJ2-3; TRBD1 matches 8 bases. The CDR3 extends over 14 amino acids. CDR1 is ENHRY and CDR2 is SYGVKD in the germline V gene. Trimming took 10 bases from V and 0 from J; bases not matched to a gene: 6.

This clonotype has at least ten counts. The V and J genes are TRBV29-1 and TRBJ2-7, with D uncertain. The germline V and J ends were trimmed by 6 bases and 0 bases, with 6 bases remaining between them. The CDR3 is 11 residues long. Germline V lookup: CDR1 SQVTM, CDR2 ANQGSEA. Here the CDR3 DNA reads TGCAGCGTGCTCTACTCCTACGAGCAGTACTTC. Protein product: CSVLYSYEQYF.

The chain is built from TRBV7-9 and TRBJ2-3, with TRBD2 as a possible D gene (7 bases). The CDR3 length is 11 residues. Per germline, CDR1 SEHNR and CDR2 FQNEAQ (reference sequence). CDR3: CARGGADTQYF. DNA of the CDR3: TGTGCTAGGGGGGGGGCGGATACGCAGTATTTT.

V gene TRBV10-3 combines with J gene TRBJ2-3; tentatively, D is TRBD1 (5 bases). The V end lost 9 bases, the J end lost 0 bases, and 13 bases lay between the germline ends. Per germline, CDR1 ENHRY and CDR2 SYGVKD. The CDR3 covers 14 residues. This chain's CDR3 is CAIRQTASTDTQYF. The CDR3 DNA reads TGTGCCATTAGACAGACGGCTAGCACAGATACGCAGTATTTT.

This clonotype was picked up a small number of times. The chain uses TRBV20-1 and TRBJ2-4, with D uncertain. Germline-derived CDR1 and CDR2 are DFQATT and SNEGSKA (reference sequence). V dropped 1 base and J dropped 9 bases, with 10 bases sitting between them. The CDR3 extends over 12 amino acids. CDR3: CSARGLLGIQYF. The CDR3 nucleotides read TGCAGTGCTAGAGGCCTTCTAGGCATTCAGTACTTC.

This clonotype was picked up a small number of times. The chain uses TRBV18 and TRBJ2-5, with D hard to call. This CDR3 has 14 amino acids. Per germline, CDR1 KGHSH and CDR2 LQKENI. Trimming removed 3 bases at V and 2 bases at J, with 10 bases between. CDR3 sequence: CASSPTTQQETQYF. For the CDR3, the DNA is TGTGCCAGCTCACCGACAACGCAACAAGAGACCCAGTACTTC.

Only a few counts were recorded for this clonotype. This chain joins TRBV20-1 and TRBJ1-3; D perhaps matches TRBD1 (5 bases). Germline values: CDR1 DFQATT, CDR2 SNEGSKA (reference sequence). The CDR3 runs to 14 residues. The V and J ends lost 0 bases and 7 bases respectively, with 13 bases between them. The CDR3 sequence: CSARDPQVGNTIYF. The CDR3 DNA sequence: TGCAGTGCTAGAGATCCACAGGTCGGGAACACCATATATTTT.

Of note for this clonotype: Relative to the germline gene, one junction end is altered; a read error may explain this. This chain's CDR3 is CASSQLLAKHIRYF. The CDR3 bases are TGTGCCAGCAGCCAGCTGTTAGCTAAACACATTCGGTACTTC. This chain uses TRBV14 with TRBJ2-4, with no clear D. The V gene's germline CDR1 is SGHDN and CDR2 FVKESK. The CDR3 extends over 14 amino acids.

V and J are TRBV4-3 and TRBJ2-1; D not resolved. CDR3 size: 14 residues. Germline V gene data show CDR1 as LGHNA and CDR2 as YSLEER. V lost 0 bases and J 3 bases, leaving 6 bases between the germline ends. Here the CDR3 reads CASSQEPVYNEQFF. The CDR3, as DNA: TGCGCCAGCAGCCAAGAGCCAGTCTACAATGAGCAGTTCTTC.